Presented here are 30 T cell receptor beta chains from one specimen sequenced in a study of T cell responses to AZD1222 COVID-19 vaccine. Sequencing was performed with immunoSEQ multiplex PCR; in TCRdb, only in-frame clones are kept and a portion is missing. The sample has some 53,000 clones; roughly 89% are singletons. The specimen comprised peripheral blood, sampled 28 days after the second AZD1222 dose. The receptor source for this set is an adult who received the AZD1222 COVID-19 vaccine.

This sequence joins TRBV11-2 and TRBJ1-1; no clear D gene. The germline V gene has CDR1 SGHAT and CDR2 FQNNGV. CDR3 length: 13 amino acids. The V end was cut by 4 bases, the J end by 2 bases, with 8 bases between. CDR3 residues: CASSSTGNTEAFF. CDR3 nucleotides: TGTGCCAGCAGCTCCACGGGCAACACTGAAGCTTTCTTT.

This sequence joins TRBV7-8 and TRBJ2-7; 7 bases fit TRBD2. The CDR3 runs 15 residues. The germline CDR1 and CDR2 sequences are SGHVS and FQNEAQ. Losses at the gene ends were 5 bases for V and 3 bases for J; bases not matched to a gene: 10. The CDR3 region has the DNA TGTGCCAGCAGCCACGCGAGAGGGGAGGGCTACGAGCAGTACTTC. It is translated as CASSHARGEGYEQYF.

The chain recombines TRBV6-4 with TRBJ2-6, with a possible D match to TRBD2 (6 bases). CDR1 MRHNA and CDR2 SNTAGT come from the germline V gene. V was cut by 3 bases and J by 0 bases, with 9 bases left in between. This CDR3 region has 16 residues. The CDR3 DNA reads TGTGCCAGCAGTGAAAGTAGCGGCTCTGGGGCCAACGTCCTGACTTTC. It translates to CASSESSGSGANVLTF.

This clone was counted between two and nine times. The gene calls are TRBV28 and TRBJ1-2, with D perhaps matching TRBD1 (6 bases). CDR3 size: 14 residues. Germline V gives CDR1 MDHEN, CDR2 SYDVKM. Deletions cut 3 bases from V and 4 bases from J, with 12 bases between. The CDR3 loop reads CASSFVGGGYGYTF. DNA of the CDR3: TGTGCCAGCAGTTTCGTAGGGGGGGGCTATGGCTACACCTTC.

The rearrangement uses TRBV7-2 and TRBJ2-7; 14 bases are a match to TRBD2. V lost 4 bases, J lost 4 bases, and 6 bases stayed unmatched. Germline lookup yields CDR1 SGHTA and CDR2 FQGNSA. The CDR3 sequence is 16 residues long. As DNA, the CDR3 is TGTGCCAGCAGCTCCCGGACTAGCGGGGGGAGATACGAGCAGTACTTC. Translated, it gives CASSSRTSGGRYEQYF.

This clone was seen more than once but under ten times. The CDR3 here is CASSLRQASSPQHF. The CDR3 nucleotides are TGTGCCAGTAGTCTTCGACAGGCATCGTCGCCCCAGCATTTT. The chain joins TRBV19 to TRBJ1-5; D may be TRBD1 (6 bases). V lost 5 bases to trimming and J lost 9 bases, with 17 bases between them. This CDR3 is built from 14 residues. Per the germline V gene, CDR1 is LNHDA and CDR2 is SQIVND (reference sequence).

The chain recombines TRBV28 with TRBJ1-3; maybe TRBD1 (5 bases). Germline lookup yields CDR1 MDHEN and CDR2 SYDVKM. The CDR3 loop spans 15 amino acids. V lost 6 bases, J lost 1 base, and 13 bases lay in between. The CDR3 sequence: CASSLAGGSGNTIYF. The CDR3 DNA reads as TGTGCCAGCAGCCTCGCTGGGGGGTCTGGAAACACCATATATTTT.

In its sample, this clone was seen a few times. This chain connects TRBV5-1 to TRBJ1-3, with 8 positions matching TRBD1. The CDR3 spans 15 residues. With V trimmed by 0 bases and J by 4 bases, 3 bases remained unmatched. Germline V gives CDR1 SGHRS, CDR2 YFSETQ. CDR3 sequence reads: CASSLADREGNTIYF. Here the CDR3 DNA reads TGCGCCAGCAGCTTGGCGGACAGGGAAGGAAACACCATATATTTT.

This clone was observed a single time. The V gene is TRBV6-2 or TRBV6-3, the J gene TRBJ1-1; the D gene is possibly TRBD1 (6 bases). The CDR3 totals 14 residues. Germline CDR1 MNHEY, CDR2 SVGEGT. V was shortened by 2 bases and J by 5 bases, with 12 bases between the two germline ends. In DNA, the CDR3 is TGTGCCAGCAGTTACGAGGGGGGGGGAACTGAAGCTTTCTTT. It translates to CASSYEGGGTEAFF.

This clone was observed a handful of times. This rearrangement joins TRBV6-5 to TRBJ2-7, with D perhaps TRBD2 (5 bases). Germline CDR1 and CDR2: MNHEY and SVGAGI. Trimming took off 8 bases at V and 3 bases at J, with 8 bases between the two ends. CDR3 length: 11 residues. The CDR3 DNA follows: TGTGCCAGCCCCGGACTCTACGAGCAGTACTTC. Translation gives CASPGLYEQYF.

The chain joins TRBV7-3 to TRBJ2-1; the D gene is possibly TRBD1 (6 bases). V dropped 3 bases and J dropped 4 bases, with 19 bases sitting between them. Germline V lookup: CDR1 SGHTA, CDR2 FQGTGA. The CDR3 runs to 17 residues. Written as DNA, the CDR3 is TGTGCCAGCAGCTTCCAATCTATATCGGACAGATACAATGAGCAGTTCTTC. Its translation is CASSFQSISDRYNEQFF.

This clone was recorded a few times. The chain joins TRBV3-1 (or the pseudogene TRBV3-2) to TRBJ1-6, with unresolved D. The ends were cut back, 0 bases at V and 0 bases at J, with 3 bases in the middle. Germline V gene data show CDR1 as LGHDT and CDR2 as YNNKEL (reference sequence). This CDR3 region has 15 residues. The CDR3 loop is CASSQDSSYNSPLHF. The CDR3 region has the DNA TGTGCCAGCAGCCAAGACAGCTCCTATAATTCACCCCTCCACTTT.

This chain connects TRBV28 to TRBJ1-2; D is uncertain. The V end lost 2 bases, the J end lost 2 bases, and 9 bases lay between the germline ends. Per the germline V gene, CDR1 is MDHEN and CDR2 is SYDVKM. CDR3 length: 14 residues. CDR3 DNA sequence: TGTGCCAGCAGTTTAGGGGTGGGGAACTATGGCTACACCTTC. Translating gives CASSLGVGNYGYTF.

The J gene is TRBJ2-7, the V gene TRBV3-1 (or the pseudogene TRBV3-2); 9 nucleotides align to TRBD2. The CDR3 spans 16 residues. V was clipped by 4 bases and J by 1 base; unmatched bases: 8. The V gene's germline CDR1 is LGHDT and CDR2 YNNKEL (reference sequence). In nucleotides, the CDR3 is TGTGCCAGCAGCCGGAACACGGGACTAGCTTCCTACGAGCAGTACTTC. Amino acid sequence: CASSRNTGLASYEQYF.

The V gene is TRBV19, the J gene TRBJ2-3; no clear D. The CDR3 spans 14 residues. V lost 3 bases and J lost 2, with 9 bases in between. Germline loops: CDR1 LNHDA, CDR2 SQIVND (reference sequence). DNA for the CDR3: TGTGCCAGTAGTATGGGCAGTATCACAGATACGCAGTATTTT. Residues: CASSMGSITDTQYF.

This chain uses TRBV9 with TRBJ2-2, with 8 bases fitting TRBD1. In germline, CDR1 is SGDLS, CDR2 YYNGEE. Trimming took 3 bases from V and 3 from J; bases not matched to a gene: 1. The CDR3 is 14 amino acids. CDR3 in DNA: TGTGCCAGCAGCGCGACAGGGGACACCGGGGAGCTGTTTTTT. Translating gives CASSATGDTGELFF.

This chain links TRBV19 with TRBJ2-5; 8 positions match TRBD2. With V trimmed by 5 bases and J by 3 bases, 5 bases remained unmatched. The germline gives CDR1 LNHDA, CDR2 SQIVND (reference sequence). The CDR3 length is 14 residues. In DNA, the CDR3 is TGTGCCAGTAGTCCTCGACTAGCGAAAGAGACCCAGTACTTC. It is translated as CASSPRLAKETQYF.

J is TRBJ1-6 and V is TRBV7-9; 11 nucleotides match TRBD1. V lost 6 bases and J lost 7; bases outside the gene matches: 2. This CDR3 comprises 14 residues. CDR1 is SEHNR and CDR2 is FQNEAQ in the germline V gene (reference sequence). The CDR3 DNA is TGTGCCAGCAGACGGGACAGGGGGAATTCACCCCTCCACTTT. This codes for CASRRDRGNSPLHF. Combining the CDR3 with reference TRBV7-9 and TRBJ1-6 gives the whole variable domain DTGVSQNPRHKITKRGQNVTFRCDPISEHNRLYWYRQTLGQGPEFLTYFQNEAQLEKSRLLSDRFSAERPKGSFSTLEIQRTEQGDSAMYLCASRRDRGNSPLHFGNGTRLTVT.

The gene calls are TRBV7-9 and TRBJ2-7; D is perhaps TRBD2 (6 bases). The CDR3 has 14 residues. Germline loops: CDR1 SEHNR, CDR2 FQNEAQ (reference sequence). Trimming took 1 base from V and 1 from J, leaving 8 bases between them. CDR3 in amino acids: CASSLVGGSYEQYF. Written as DNA, the CDR3 is TGTGCCAGCAGCTTAGTCGGGGGATCCTACGAGCAGTACTTC.

The rearrangement joins TRBV27 to TRBJ1-6; D uncertain. The CDR3 is made up of 16 amino acids. Germline CDR1 and CDR2: MNHEY and SMNVEV (reference sequence). V lost 6 bases and J lost 9, with 21 bases in between. The CDR3 DNA follows: TGTGCCAGCAGGGCATGGGAGGCTAGGCGGCTTTCACCCCTCCACTTT. As protein: CASRAWEARRLSPLHF.

The chain employs TRBV5-6 and TRBJ1-1; TRBD1 is a possible D gene (6 bases). The CDR3 contains 14 residues. Germline V gene sequence: CDR1 SGHDT, CDR2 YYEEEE. Trimming took 2 bases from V and 3 from J, leaving 11 bases between them. The CDR3 coding sequence is TGTGCCAGCAGCTTCACAGGGCCCCACACTGAAGCTTTCTTT. This codes for CASSFTGPHTEAFF. Complete variable domain (other parts from reference TRBV5-6 and TRBJ1-1): DAGVTQSPTHLIKTRGQQVTLRCSPKSGHDTVSWYQQALGQGPQFIFQYYEEEERQRGNFPDRFSGHQFPNYSSELNVNALLLGDSALYLCASSFTGPHTEAFFGQGTRLTVV.

The chain links TRBV11-3 to TRBJ2-5, with 8 bases lining up with TRBD1. V shed 2 bases, J shed 5 bases, and the junction held 13 bases outside the gene matches. The CDR3 covers 17 residues. Germline V gene lookup returns CDR1 SGHNT and CDR2 YENEEA. Written as DNA, the CDR3 is TGTGCCAGCAGCTTACGGGCAGGGCAGGGGGCCGGGGAGACCCAGTACTTC. Translated: CASSLRAGQGAGETQYF.

V is TRBV2 and J is TRBJ1-5; the D gene is possibly TRBD1 (5 bases). In germline, CDR1 is SNHLY, CDR2 FYNNEI. The CDR3 runs 15 residues. V was cut by 1 base and J by 2 bases, with 9 bases left in between. CDR3 amino acids: CASSEESRGNQPQHF. In DNA, the CDR3 is TGTGCCAGCAGTGAAGAGTCCAGGGGCAATCAGCCCCAGCATTTT.

This sequence joins TRBV30 and TRBJ1-5, with no clear D. CDR3 length equals 16 residues. The V gene's germline CDR1 is GTSNPN and CDR2 SVGIG (reference sequence). Deletions cut 3 bases from V and 2 bases from J, with 17 bases between. CDR3 nucleotide sequence: TGTGCCTGGAGCGCTAGTCCATCACAAGGCAATCAGCCCCAGCATTTT. Protein product: CAWSASPSQGNQPQHF.

The rearrangement uses TRBV5-4 and TRBJ2-7, with 10 bases aligning to TRBD2. CDR1 is SGHNT and CDR2 is YYREEE in the germline V gene (reference sequence). The V gene end was trimmed by 0 bases and the J gene end by 5 bases; junction bases not matched to a gene: 8. CDR3 length: 16 residues. CDR3 sequence: CASSLAPSGRVHEQYF. The CDR3 DNA follows: TGTGCCAGCAGCTTGGCTCCTAGCGGGAGAGTCCACGAGCAGTACTTC.

V gene TRBV5-1 combines with J gene TRBJ2-3; maybe TRBD1 (6 bases). Trimming took 2 bases from V and 4 from J, leaving 17 bases between them. Per germline, CDR1 SGHRS and CDR2 YFSETQ. CDR3 length equals 16 residues. CDR3 region: CASSLGGAGSSDTQYF. The CDR3 region has the DNA TGCGCCAGCAGCTTAGGGGGAGCAGGGAGCTCAGATACGCAGTATTTT. The whole variable domain, remainder taken from reference TRBV5-1 and TRBJ2-3, is KAGVTQTPRYLIKTRGQQVTLSCSPISGHRSVSWYQQTPGQGLQFLFEYFSETQRNKGNFPGRFSGRQFSNSRSEMNVSTLELGDSALYLCASSLGGAGSSDTQYFGPGTRLTVL.

V gene TRBV5-5 combines with J gene TRBJ2-1, with 14 nucleotides matching TRBD2. V was pared by 0 bases and J by 1 base, with 3 bases of the junction left unmatched. Germline V gives CDR1 SGHKS, CDR2 YYEKEE (reference sequence). The CDR3 covers 18 residues. The DNA for the CDR3 is TGTGCCAGCAGCTTGGGACTAGCGGGAGGGGGATCCTACAATGAGCAGTTCTTC. Translation: CASSLGLAGGGSYNEQFF.

This clone was detected a few times. V and J are TRBV2 and TRBJ1-6; D gene unclear. The germline gives CDR1 SNHLY, CDR2 FYNNEI. Trimming removed 2 bases at V and 9 bases at J, with 14 bases between. CDR3 length equals 15 residues. CDR3 nucleotide sequence: TGTGCCAGCAGTGAAAAGGACCCTCGGGCTTCACCCCTCCACTTT. Residues: CASSEKDPRASPLHF.

The chain uses TRBV28 and TRBJ1-4; 7 positions match TRBD1. The V gene's germline CDR1 is MDHEN and CDR2 SYDVKM. V dropped 8 bases and J dropped 4; count of bases not matched to a gene: 7. The CDR3 has 14 amino acids. CDR3 residues: CASQGGEGNEKLFF. The CDR3 nucleotides read TGTGCCAGCCAGGGGGGAGAGGGTAATGAAAAACTGTTTTTT. The complete variable domain, with remaining parts taken from reference TRBV28 and TRBJ1-4, reads DVKVTQSSRYLVKRTGEKVFLECVQDMDHENMFWYRQDPGLGLRLIYFSYDVKMKEKGDIPEGYSVSREKKERFSLILESASTNQTSMYLCASQGGEGNEKLFFGSGTQLSVL.

The V call is TRBV7-8, the J call TRBJ2-7, with 11 bases aligning to TRBD1. Germline CDR1 is SGHVS and CDR2 is FQNEAQ. The length of the CDR3 is 16 residues. V dropped 6 bases and J dropped 3; count of bases not matched to a gene: 10. The CDR3 here is CASRQTPGQGVYEQYF. The CDR3, as DNA: TGTGCCAGCAGACAAACTCCGGGACAGGGGGTCTACGAGCAGTACTTC.